This TCR beta chain was documented in a study of molecular identifiers for immune sequencing clone quantification. This clonotype showed up many times. The target antigen is unknown. Whole-study findings and limits: The sizes of highly expanded clones could be underestimated when identical TCR molecules share a barcode. Clones above 20 RNA copies held over 98% of effector molecules, under 1% in naive cells. Among some 910,000 naive cells, as was reported, spiked Jurkat TCR RNA from one cell was detectable.

V was cut by 5 bases and J by 6 bases, with 14 bases left in between. The CDR3 has 14 amino acids. Previously reported methods and listed TCR primers produced the bulk TCR libraries. TCRdb passed the PCR reads through MiXCR, listing each CDR3 protein once. Among 600,000 to 650,000 distinct CDR3 sequences listed, about 20% were seen once. The source of this sequence is a human donor in good health. Some libraries in this study had Jurkat cell RNA spiked in. The sequencing sample was made of naive CD8+ T cells from blood, with Jurkat cell RNA spiked in. Subset given: FACS-sorted CD8+CD4-CCR7+CD45RA+ naive T cells. The chain joins TRBV12-3 or TRBV12-4 to TRBJ2-1, with D possibly matching TRBD2 (5 bases). CDR3 sequence: CASSTPDWGNEQFF. CDR3 DNA sequence: TGTGCCAGCAGTACCCCGGACTGGGGCAATGAGCAGTTCTTC.